The present entry profiles one TCR beta chain with its context. Constant-region reverse primers amplified full-length variable regions, followed by semi-nested Nested Universal Primer A PCR. TCRdb called the 5' RACE reads again in MiXCR, with one record for every CDR3 protein. Of about 4,900 distinct CDR3 sequences listed, 72% were seen once; the top ten hold under 4.5%. The sorted Tregs were CD4+CD25+CD127-/low cells. The origin of this receptor is a female donor with breast cancer. Sequenced input: Tregs sorted from blood.

CDR3 DNA: TGTGCCAGCAGTCCACAGGGGTCCTACAATGAGCAGTTCTTC. Amino acid sequence: CASSPQGSYNEQFF. The chain is built from TRBV12-3 or TRBV12-4 and TRBJ2-1; 7 bases align to TRBD1. CDR3 length equals 14 residues. The J segment lost 1 base and the V segment lost 5 bases, leaving 2 bases of the junction unmatched.